This TCR beta chain was found in a study of blood T cell repertoires in COVID-19. Original methodology: Amplification of reference gene primers was used by the study to estimate nucleated cell counts. TCRdb's copy holds only in-frame clones and misses some; the assay was immunoSEQ multiplex PCR. The V and J calls and the clone size are those of that table, but D and trimming were determined from the DNA. The sample comprises about 150,000 clones, approximately 80% of which are singletons, and roughly 2.9% rests with the top ten. Germline CDR1 reads LGHDT; CDR2 reads YNNKEL (reference sequence). The CDR3 runs 16 residues. V was cut by 4 bases and J by 0 bases, with 12 bases left in between.

V usage is TRBV3-1 (or the pseudogene TRBV3-2) and J usage is TRBJ2-2; D may be TRBD1 (5 bases). Sample: peripheral blood. This receptor was obtained from a woman aged 60 to 75 with acute or convalescent COVID-19. The CDR3 DNA reads as TGTGCCAGCAGCCGTTGGGGCACCGCGAACACCGGGGAGCTGTTTTTT. It translates to CASSRWGTANTGELFF.